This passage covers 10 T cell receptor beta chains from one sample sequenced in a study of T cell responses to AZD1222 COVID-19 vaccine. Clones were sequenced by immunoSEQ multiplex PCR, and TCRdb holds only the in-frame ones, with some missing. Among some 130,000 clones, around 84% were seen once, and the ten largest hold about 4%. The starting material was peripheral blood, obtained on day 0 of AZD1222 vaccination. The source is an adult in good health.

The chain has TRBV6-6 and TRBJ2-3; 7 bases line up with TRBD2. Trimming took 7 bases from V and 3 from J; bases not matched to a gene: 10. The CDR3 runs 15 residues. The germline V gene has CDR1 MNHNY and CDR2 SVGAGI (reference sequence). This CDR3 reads CASTYTEAGTDTQYF. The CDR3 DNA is TGTGCCAGCACCTACACGGAAGCGGGGACAGATACGCAGTATTTT.

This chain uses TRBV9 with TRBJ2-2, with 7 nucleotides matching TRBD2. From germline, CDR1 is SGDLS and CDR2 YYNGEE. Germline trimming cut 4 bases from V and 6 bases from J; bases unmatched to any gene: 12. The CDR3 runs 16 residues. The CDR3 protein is CASSHSGPLGAGELFF. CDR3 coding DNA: TGTGCCAGCAGCCATAGCGGGCCCCTGGGGGCCGGGGAGCTGTTTTTT.

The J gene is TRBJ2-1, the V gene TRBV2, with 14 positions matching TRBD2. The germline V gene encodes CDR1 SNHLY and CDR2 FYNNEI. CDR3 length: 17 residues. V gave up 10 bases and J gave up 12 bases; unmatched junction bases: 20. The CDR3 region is CATGEGTSGGPGDAQFF. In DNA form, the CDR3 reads TGTGCCACAGGGGAAGGGACTAGCGGGGGACCCGGGGATGCGCAGTTCTTC.

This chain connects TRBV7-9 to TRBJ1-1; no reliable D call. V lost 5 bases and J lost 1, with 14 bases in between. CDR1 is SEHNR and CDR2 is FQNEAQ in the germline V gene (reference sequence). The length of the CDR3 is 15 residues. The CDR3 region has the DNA TGTGCCAGCAGCCCGGGAGGAAGATCGAACACTGAAGCTTTCTTT. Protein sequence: CASSPGGRSNTEAFF. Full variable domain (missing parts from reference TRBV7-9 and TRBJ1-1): DTGVSQNPRHKITKRGQNVTFRCDPISEHNRLYWYRQTLGQGPEFLTYFQNEAQLEKSRLLSDRFSAERPKGSFSTLEIQRTEQGDSAMYLCASSPGGRSNTEAFFGQGTRLTVV.

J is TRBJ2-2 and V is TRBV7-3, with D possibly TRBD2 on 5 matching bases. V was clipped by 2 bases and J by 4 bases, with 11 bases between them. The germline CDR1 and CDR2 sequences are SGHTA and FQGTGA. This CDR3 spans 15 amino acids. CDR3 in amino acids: CASSLLSGRTGELFF. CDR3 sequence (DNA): TGTGCCAGCAGCTTACTAAGCGGTCGCACCGGGGAGCTGTTTTTT.

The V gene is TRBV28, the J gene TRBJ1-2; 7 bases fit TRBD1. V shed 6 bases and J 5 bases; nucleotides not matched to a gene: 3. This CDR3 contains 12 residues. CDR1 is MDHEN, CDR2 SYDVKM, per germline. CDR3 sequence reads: CASSPTGYGYTF. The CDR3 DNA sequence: TGTGCCAGCAGCCCGACAGGGTATGGCTACACCTTC.

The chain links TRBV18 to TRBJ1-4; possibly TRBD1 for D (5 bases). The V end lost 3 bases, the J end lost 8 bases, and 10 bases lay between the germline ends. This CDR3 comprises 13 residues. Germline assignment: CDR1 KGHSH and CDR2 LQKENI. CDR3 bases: TGTGCCAGCTCACCGGGGGGAGCGGAAAAACTGTTTTTT. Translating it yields CASSPGGAEKLFF.

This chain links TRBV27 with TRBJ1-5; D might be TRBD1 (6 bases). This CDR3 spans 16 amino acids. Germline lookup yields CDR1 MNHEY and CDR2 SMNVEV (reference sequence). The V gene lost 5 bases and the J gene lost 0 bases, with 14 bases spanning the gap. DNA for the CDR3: TGTGCCAGCAGTAGTCAGGGGACCTATAGCAATCAGCCCCAGCATTTT. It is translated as CASSSQGTYSNQPQHF.

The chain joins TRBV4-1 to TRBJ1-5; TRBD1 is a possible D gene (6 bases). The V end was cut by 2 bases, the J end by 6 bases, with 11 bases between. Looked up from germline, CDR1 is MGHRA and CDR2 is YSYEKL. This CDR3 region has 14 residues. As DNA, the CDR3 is TGCGCCAGCAGCCAAATGGGGGCGGTTCAGCCCCAGCATTTT. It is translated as CASSQMGAVQPQHF.

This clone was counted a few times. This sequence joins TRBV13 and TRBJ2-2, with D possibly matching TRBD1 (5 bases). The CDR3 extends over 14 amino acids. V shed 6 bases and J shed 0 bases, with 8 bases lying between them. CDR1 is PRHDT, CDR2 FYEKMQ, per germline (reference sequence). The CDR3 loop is CASRRQSNTGELFF. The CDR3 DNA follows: TGTGCCAGCAGACGACAGTCGAACACCGGGGAGCTGTTTTTT.